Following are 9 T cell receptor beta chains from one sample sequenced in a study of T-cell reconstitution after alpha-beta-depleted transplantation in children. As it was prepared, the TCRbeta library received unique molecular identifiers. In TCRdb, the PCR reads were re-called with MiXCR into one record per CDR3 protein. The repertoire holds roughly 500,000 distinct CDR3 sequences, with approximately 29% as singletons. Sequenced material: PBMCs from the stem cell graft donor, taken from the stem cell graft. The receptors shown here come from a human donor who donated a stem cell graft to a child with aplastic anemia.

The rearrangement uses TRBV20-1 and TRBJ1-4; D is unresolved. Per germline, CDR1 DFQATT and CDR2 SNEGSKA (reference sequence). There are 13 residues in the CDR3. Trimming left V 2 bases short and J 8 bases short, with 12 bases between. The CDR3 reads CSARSGFHEKLFF. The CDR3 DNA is TGCAGTGCTAGATCCGGTTTTCACGAAAAACTGTTTTTT.

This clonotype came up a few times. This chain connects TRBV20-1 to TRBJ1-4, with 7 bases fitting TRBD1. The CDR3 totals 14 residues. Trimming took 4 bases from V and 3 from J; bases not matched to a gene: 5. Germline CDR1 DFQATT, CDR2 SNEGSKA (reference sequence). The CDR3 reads CSAKRGPANEKLFF. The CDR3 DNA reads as TGCAGTGCTAAAAGGGGGCCGGCTAATGAAAAACTGTTTTTT.

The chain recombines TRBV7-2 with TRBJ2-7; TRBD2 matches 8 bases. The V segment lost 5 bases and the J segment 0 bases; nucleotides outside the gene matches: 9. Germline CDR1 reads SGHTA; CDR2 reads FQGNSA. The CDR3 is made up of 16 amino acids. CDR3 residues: CASSPATGGYSYEQYF. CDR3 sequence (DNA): TGTGCCAGCAGCCCCGCCACGGGAGGGTACTCCTACGAGCAGTACTTC.

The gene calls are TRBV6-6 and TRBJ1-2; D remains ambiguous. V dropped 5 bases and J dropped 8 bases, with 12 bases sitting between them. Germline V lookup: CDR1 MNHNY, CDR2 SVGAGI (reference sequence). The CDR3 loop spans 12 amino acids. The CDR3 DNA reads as TGTGCCAGCAGTCCGGGGAATCGGGGCTACACCTTC. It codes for CASSPGNRGYTF.

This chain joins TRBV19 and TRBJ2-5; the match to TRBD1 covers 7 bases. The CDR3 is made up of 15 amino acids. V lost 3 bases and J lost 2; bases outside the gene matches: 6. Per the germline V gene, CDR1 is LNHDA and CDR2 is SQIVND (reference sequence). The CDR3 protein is CASSMGQSPQETQYF. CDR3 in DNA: TGTGCCAGTAGTATGGGACAGTCTCCGCAAGAGACCCAGTACTTC.

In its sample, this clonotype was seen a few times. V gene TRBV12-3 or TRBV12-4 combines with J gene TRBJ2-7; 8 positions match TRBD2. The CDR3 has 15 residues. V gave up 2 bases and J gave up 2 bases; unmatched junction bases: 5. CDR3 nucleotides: TGTGCCAGCAGTTTAAGTACTAGCGGAACCTACGAGCAGTACGTC. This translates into CASSLSTSGTYEQYV.

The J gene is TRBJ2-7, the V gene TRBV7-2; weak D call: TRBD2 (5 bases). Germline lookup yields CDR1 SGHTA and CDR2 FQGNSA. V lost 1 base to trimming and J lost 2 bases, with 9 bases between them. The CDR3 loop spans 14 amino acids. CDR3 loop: CASSLVSGAYEQYF. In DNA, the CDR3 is TGTGCCAGCAGCTTAGTTTCCGGGGCCTACGAGCAGTACTTC.

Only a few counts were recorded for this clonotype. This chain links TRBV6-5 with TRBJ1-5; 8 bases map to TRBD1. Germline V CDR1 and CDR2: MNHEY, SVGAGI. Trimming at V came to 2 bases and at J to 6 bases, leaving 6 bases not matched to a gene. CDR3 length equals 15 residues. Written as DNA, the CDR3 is TGTGCCAGCAGTTACACGGCAGGGGGCCTTCAGCCCCAGCATTTT. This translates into CASSYTAGGLQPQHF.

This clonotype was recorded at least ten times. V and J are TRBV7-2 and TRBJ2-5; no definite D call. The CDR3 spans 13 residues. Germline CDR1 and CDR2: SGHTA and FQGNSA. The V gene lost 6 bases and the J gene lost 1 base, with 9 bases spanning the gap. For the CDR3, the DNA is TGTGCCAGCAGTTTGGGCCGCCAAGAGACCCAGTACTTC. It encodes CASSLGRQETQYF.